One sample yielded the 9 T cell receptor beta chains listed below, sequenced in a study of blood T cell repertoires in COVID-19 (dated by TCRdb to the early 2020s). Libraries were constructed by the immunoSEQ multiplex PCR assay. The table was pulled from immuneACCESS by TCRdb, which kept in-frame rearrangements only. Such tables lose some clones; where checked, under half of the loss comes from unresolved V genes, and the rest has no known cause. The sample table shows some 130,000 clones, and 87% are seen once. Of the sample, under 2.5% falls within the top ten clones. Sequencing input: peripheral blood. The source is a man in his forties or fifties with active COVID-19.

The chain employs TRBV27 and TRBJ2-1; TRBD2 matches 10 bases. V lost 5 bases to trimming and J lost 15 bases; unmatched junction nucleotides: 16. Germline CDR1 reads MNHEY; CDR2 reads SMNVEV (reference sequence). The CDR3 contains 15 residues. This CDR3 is CASSPTPGSGGWRFF. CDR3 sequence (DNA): TGTGCCAGCAGTCCCACGCCCGGTAGCGGGGGGTGGCGGTTCTTC.

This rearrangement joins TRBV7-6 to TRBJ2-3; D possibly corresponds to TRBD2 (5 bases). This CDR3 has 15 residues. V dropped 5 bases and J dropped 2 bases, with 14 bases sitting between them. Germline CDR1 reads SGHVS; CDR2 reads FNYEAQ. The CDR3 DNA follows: TGTGCCAGCAGCGCACGACTATCCTTCACAGATACGCAGTATTTT. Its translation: CASSARLSFTDTQYF.

In nucleotides, the CDR3 is TGTGCCAGCAGCTTCTTACCGGGTACTGAAGCTTTCTTT. The encoded protein is CASSFLPGTEAFF. The chain has TRBV5-8 and TRBJ1-1; no firm D call. Germline loops: CDR1 SGHTS, CDR2 YDEGEE. V was clipped by 2 bases and J by 5 bases, with 10 bases between them. This CDR3 contains 13 residues.

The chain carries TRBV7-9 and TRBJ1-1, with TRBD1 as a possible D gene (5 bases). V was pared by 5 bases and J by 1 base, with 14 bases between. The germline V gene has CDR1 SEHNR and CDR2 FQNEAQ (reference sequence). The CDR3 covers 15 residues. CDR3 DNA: TGTGCCAGCAGCCAAGTGGGGCTGGGGAACACTGAAGCTTTCTTT. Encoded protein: CASSQVGLGNTEAFF.

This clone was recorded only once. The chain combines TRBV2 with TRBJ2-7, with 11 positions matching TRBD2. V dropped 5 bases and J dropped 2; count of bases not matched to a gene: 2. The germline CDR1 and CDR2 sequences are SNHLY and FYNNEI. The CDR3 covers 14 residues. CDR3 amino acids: CASSRLAGPYEQYF. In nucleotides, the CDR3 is TGTGCCAGCAGTAGACTAGCGGGGCCCTACGAGCAGTACTTC.

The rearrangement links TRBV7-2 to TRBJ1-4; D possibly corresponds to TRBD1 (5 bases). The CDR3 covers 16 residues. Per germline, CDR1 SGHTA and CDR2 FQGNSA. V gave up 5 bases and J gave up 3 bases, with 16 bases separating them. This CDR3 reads CASSRGNKGSNEKLFF. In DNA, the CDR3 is TGTGCCAGCAGCCGCGGTAATAAGGGGTCTAATGAAAAACTGTTTTTT.

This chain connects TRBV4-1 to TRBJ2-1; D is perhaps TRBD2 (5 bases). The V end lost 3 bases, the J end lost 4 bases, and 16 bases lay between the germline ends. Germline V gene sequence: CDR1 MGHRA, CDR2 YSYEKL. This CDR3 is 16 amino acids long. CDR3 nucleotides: TGCGCCAGCAGCCAGCCCAGCCGGGATCCATACAATGAGCAGTTCTTC. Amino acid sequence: CASSQPSRDPYNEQFF.

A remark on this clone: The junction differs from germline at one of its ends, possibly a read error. CDR3 in amino acids: CASSHQDRADAFF. In nucleotides, the CDR3 is TGTGCCAGCAGTCACCAGGACAGGGCTGACGCTTTCTTT. This chain joins TRBV27 and TRBJ1-1; 8 bases align to TRBD1. The germline gives CDR1 MNHEY, CDR2 SMNVEV (reference sequence). This CDR3 spans 13 amino acids.

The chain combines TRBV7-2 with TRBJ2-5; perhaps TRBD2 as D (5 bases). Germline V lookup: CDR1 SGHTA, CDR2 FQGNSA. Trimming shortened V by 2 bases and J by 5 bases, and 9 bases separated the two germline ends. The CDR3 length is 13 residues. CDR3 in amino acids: CASSLTGEETQYF. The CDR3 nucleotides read TGTGCCAGCAGCTTAACTGGGGAGGAGACCCAGTACTTC.